The 10 T cell receptor beta chains below come from one sample, sequenced in a study of long-term antiretroviral therapy in people with HIV. Survey-level immunoSEQ v3.0 assays were run. Only in-frame clones appear in the TCRdb table, and some are missing; sequencing was by immunoSEQ multiplex PCR. The top ten hold approximately 7% of the sample, which has tens of thousands of clones, over 75% seen once. Sequencing used unsorted PBMCs, obtained 1.5 years after starting antiretroviral therapy. The receptors were sampled from a man aged 25 to 40 with HIV.

The chain employs TRBV28 and TRBJ1-5, with D tentatively TRBD1 (5 bases). CDR3 length: 14 amino acids. CDR1 is MDHEN, CDR2 SYDVKM, per germline. Between the trimmed V and J ends, which lost 7 bases and 1 base, there was a span of 11 bases. CDR3 coding DNA: TGTGCCAGCACCTATCAGGGAAGCAATCAGCCCCAGCATTTT. Translated, it gives CASTYQGSNQPQHF.

J is TRBJ1-2 and V is TRBV30; D is perhaps TRBD1 (6 bases). This CDR3 is 18 amino acids long. Trimming removed 0 bases at V and 1 base at J, with 21 bases between. Germline V lookup: CDR1 GTSNPN, CDR2 SVGIG (reference sequence). This CDR3 reads CAWSVLDRWGADNYGYTF. The CDR3 DNA follows: TGTGCCTGGAGTGTACTGGATCGTTGGGGGGCCGATAACTATGGCTACACCTTC.

The V and J genes are TRBV15 and TRBJ1-5; D is ambiguous. Per the germline V gene, CDR1 is LNHNV and CDR2 is YYDKDF (reference sequence). Trimming took off 0 bases at V and 3 bases at J, with 9 bases between the two ends. The CDR3 has 15 residues. The CDR3 here is CATSREALNNQPQHF. The CDR3 DNA reads as TGTGCCACCAGCAGAGAGGCCCTGAACAATCAGCCCCAGCATTTT.

The chain couples TRBV5-1 to TRBJ2-3, with TRBD1 as a possible D gene (5 bases). Trimming shortened V by 5 bases and J by 2 bases, and 18 bases separated the two germline ends. CDR3 length equals 16 residues. CDR1 is SGHRS, CDR2 YFSETQ, per germline. The CDR3 DNA sequence: TGCGCCAGCAGTATGTTTCGACAGAGCTCCACAGATACGCAGTATTTT. The encoded protein is CASSMFRQSSTDTQYF.

The V and J genes are TRBV19 and TRBJ2-3; D is possibly TRBD2 (6 bases). Trimming left V 6 bases short and J 5 bases short, with 12 bases between. Looked up from germline, CDR1 is LNHDA and CDR2 is SQIVND (reference sequence). This CDR3 spans 13 amino acids. Here the CDR3 DNA reads TGTGCCAGTAGGGAGGGTTTTGGAGATACGCAGTATTTT. Residues: CASREGFGDTQYF.

The chain carries TRBV15 and TRBJ1-5; no reliable D call. CDR1 is LNHNV, CDR2 YYDKDF, per germline (reference sequence). Between the trimmed V and J ends, which lost 1 base and 6 bases, there was a span of 13 bases. CDR3 size: 15 residues. This CDR3 is CATSRGYASGQPQHF. In nucleotides, the CDR3 is TGTGCCACCAGCAGAGGGTACGCGTCAGGTCAGCCCCAGCATTTT.

V is TRBV7-2 and J is TRBJ2-2, with D tentatively TRBD2 (6 bases). V was clipped by 3 bases and J by 5 bases, with 16 bases between them. The CDR3 is 16 residues long. Germline V lookup: CDR1 SGHTA, CDR2 FQGNSA. CDR3 region: CASSFVRRSGTGELFF. In DNA form, the CDR3 reads TGTGCCAGCAGCTTCGTCCGCAGAAGCGGGACCGGGGAGCTGTTTTTT.

This chain uses TRBV6-1 with TRBJ2-4; D not resolved. The CDR3 is made up of 13 amino acids. V lost 1 base to trimming and J lost 8 bases, with 9 bases between them. Germline lookup yields CDR1 MNHNS and CDR2 SASEGT. CDR3 residues: CASSEDHMDIQYF. The DNA of the CDR3 is TGTGCCAGCAGTGAAGACCATATGGACATTCAGTACTTC.

CDR3 loop: CASSFRGFSGNTIYF. DNA for the CDR3: TGTGCCAGCAGTTTTCGAGGTTTCTCTGGAAACACCATATATTTT. The V gene is TRBV28, the J gene TRBJ1-3, with D hard to call. The CDR3 has 15 residues. With 3 bases removed from V and 0 bases from J, the gap between germline ends came to 9 bases. CDR1 and CDR2 from the germline V gene are MDHEN and SYDVKM.

This chain connects TRBV5-1 to TRBJ1-1, with D tentatively TRBD1 (5 bases). Germline V lookup: CDR1 SGHRS, CDR2 YFSETQ. With 5 bases removed from V and 1 base from J, the gap between germline ends came to 9 bases. This CDR3 region has 13 residues. The CDR3 region has the DNA TGCGCCAGCAGAGGGCAGGGGAACACTGAAGCTTTCTTT. Translation gives CASRGQGNTEAFF.